These T cell receptor beta chains were read from a single sample in a study of T cell responses to AZD1222 COVID-19 vaccine. Assay: immunoSEQ multiplex PCR; the TCRdb copy retains only in-frame clones and omits some. The repertoire holds about 130,000 clones, with 65% to 90% as singletons. This sample comprised peripheral blood, obtained 28 days after the second dose of the MenACWY control vaccine. All receptors derive from an adult who received the MenACWY meningococcal vaccine as a control. CDR3s include the opening cysteine and the closing phenylalanine or tryptophan. Fields, in order: CDR3 protein, CDR3 DNA, V gene, D gene, clone size, J gene. The D gene is left open where the match is weak. Only part of the rows carry a size: once, few, many, or a class if the clone is expanded.

CATREDSGNTIYF | TGTGCCACCAGGGAGGACTCTGGAAACACCATATATTTT | TRBV6-5 | NA | NA | TRBJ1-3
CASRKGGPPQFPQHF | TGTGCCAGCAGGAAGGGAGGTCCTCCCCAATTTCCCCAGCATTTT | TRBV28 | NA | NA | TRBJ1-5
CATTSSGRDTQYF | TGTGCCACCACTAGCTCAGGGCGAGATACGCAGTATTTT | TRBV24-1 | NA | NA | TRBJ2-3
CASSPGDGTDTQYF | TGCGCCAGCAGCCCGGGGGACGGAACAGATACGCAGTATTTT | TRBV5-1 | NA | NA | TRBJ2-3
CASSRGGTYNEQFF | TGTGCCAGCAGCCGCGGGGGAACCTACAATGAGCAGTTCTTC | TRBV7-3 | TRBD2 | NA | TRBJ2-1
CASSLELWSSEKETQYF | TGTGCCAGCAGCTTGGAGCTATGGTCCTCAGAAAAAGAGACCCAGTACTTC | TRBV5-4 | NA | NA | TRBJ2-5
CASSQLWGISQPQHF | TGTGCCAGCAGCCAATTATGGGGGATTAGTCAGCCCCAGCATTTT | TRBV4-2 | NA | NA | TRBJ1-5
CAWSVPTPGGTDTQYF | TGTGCCTGGAGTGTACCGACTCCCGGAGGTACAGATACGCAGTATTTT | TRBV30 | NA | NA | TRBJ2-3
CASTFGGAYGYTF | TGTGCCAGCACCTTCGGAGGGGCCTATGGCTACACCTTC | TRBV12-3/TRBV12-4 | NA | NA | TRBJ1-2
CASSRGGGAHQETQYF | TGTGCCAGCAGCCGGGGAGGGGGGGCGCACCAAGAGACCCAGTACTTC | TRBV5-4 | NA | NA | TRBJ2-5
CASSDQVSGSPLHF | TGTGCCAGCAGTGACCAAGTATCTGGATCACCCCTCCACTTT | TRBV6-4 | NA | NA | TRBJ1-6
CAISGPTAGEKLFF | TGTGCCATCAGTGGGCCGACCGCAGGGGAAAAACTGTTTTTT | TRBV10-3 | NA | NA | TRBJ1-4
CASSPGTGGLYGYTF | TGTGCCAGCAGCCCCGGGACAGGGGGCCTCTATGGCTACACCTTC | TRBV9 | TRBD1 | NA | TRBJ1-2
CASNPYGTVNTGELFF | TGTGCCAGCAATCCTTACGGGACAGTCAACACCGGGGAGCTGTTTTTT | TRBV2 | TRBD1 | NA | TRBJ2-2
CASSLPYNIGDNPYEQYF | TGCGCCAGCAGCTTGCCCTATAATATTGGGGACAATCCCTACGAGCAGTACTTC | TRBV5-1 | NA | NA | TRBJ2-7
CASTGITEAFF | TGCGCCAGTACAGGGATCACTGAAGCTTTCTTT | TRBV10-2 | NA | many | TRBJ1-1
CASSILGQNYGYTF | TGTGCCAGTAGTATTTTAGGGCAGAACTATGGCTACACCTTC | TRBV19 | NA | NA | TRBJ1-2
CASSWSGISYGYTF | TGTGCCAGCAGTTGGTCAGGGATTAGTTATGGCTACACCTTC | TRBV28 | NA | once | TRBJ1-2
CASSNIRAITNYGYTF | TGTGCCAGCAGTAATATCCGGGCGATAACTAACTATGGCTACACCTTC | TRBV6-6 | NA | once | TRBJ1-2
CASRLISQAEAFF | TGCGCCAGCAGGCTAATTTCCCAGGCTGAAGCTTTCTTT | TRBV5-1 | NA | NA | TRBJ1-1
CASSLPSGRNEQFF | TGCGCCAGCAGCCTCCCTAGCGGGAGAAATGAGCAGTTCTTC | TRBV5-1 | TRBD2 | NA | TRBJ2-1
CASSLTGTQYF | TGTGCCAGCAGCTTGACGGGAACCCAGTACTTC | TRBV7-2 | NA | NA | TRBJ2-5
CASSPQRGTGELFF | TGTGCCAGCTCACCACAGCGAGGCACCGGGGAGCTGTTTTTT | TRBV18 | NA | NA | TRBJ2-2
CASSKDAKGPINTEAFF | TGTGCCAGCAGCAAAGATGCAAAGGGGCCCATTAACACTGAAGCTTTCTTT | TRBV21-1 | NA | once | TRBJ1-1
CASSPGLFQPQHF | TGCGCCAGCAGCCCGGGTCTTTTTCAGCCCCAGCATTTT | TRBV10-1 | NA | NA | TRBJ1-5
CAIRADRGGTEAFF | TGTGCCATCAGGGCGGACAGGGGTGGTACTGAAGCTTTCTTT | TRBV10-3 | TRBD1 | once | TRBJ1-1
CSVPGLGNYGYTF | TGCAGCGTTCCGGGCCTTGGTAACTATGGCTACACCTTC | TRBV29-1 | NA | NA | TRBJ1-2
CASSLRTMNEQFF | TGTGCCAGCAGCTTGAGAACAATGAATGAGCAGTTCTTC | TRBV5-8 | NA | NA | TRBJ2-1
CASSRRGHTDTQYF | TGTGCCAGCAGCAGAAGGGGGCATACAGATACGCAGTATTTT | TRBV7-8 | TRBD1 | NA | TRBJ2-3
CAWSLRGTYTDTQYF | TGTGCCTGGAGTCTTCGGGGGACCTACACAGATACGCAGTATTTT | TRBV30 | NA | NA | TRBJ2-3
CASSLDFMGTPHNEQFF | TGTGCCAGCAGCTTAGATTTTATGGGGACTCCCCACAATGAGCAGTTCTTC | TRBV11-3 | NA | NA | TRBJ2-1
CASSYSRPGELFF | TGTGCCAGCAGTTACAGTCGACCCGGGGAGCTGTTTTTT | TRBV6-2/TRBV6-3 | NA | once | TRBJ2-2
CASSYSRTDSGNTIYF | TGTGCCAGCAGTTACTCGAGGACGGACTCTGGAAACACCATATATTTT | TRBV6-5 | NA | NA | TRBJ1-3
CASKGRGGATDTQYF | TGTGCCAGCAAAGGGCGCGGGGGGGCGACAGATACGCAGTATTTT | TRBV7-9 | TRBD2 | NA | TRBJ2-3
CASSSRGNSPLHF | TGTGCCAGCAGCTCAAGGGGTAATTCACCCCTCCACTTT | TRBV9 | NA | NA | TRBJ1-6
CASSPQGTYNEQFF | TGTGCCAGCAGCCCCCAGGGGACCTACAATGAGCAGTTCTTC | TRBV6-5 | NA | NA | TRBJ2-1
CASSQGAGGSQPQHF | TGTGCCAGCAGCCAAGGGGCAGGGGGAAGTCAGCCCCAGCATTTT | TRBV3-1/TRBV3-2 | TRBD1 | NA | TRBJ1-5
CASSRAGTGEYEQYF | TGTGCCAGCTCACGCGCCGGGACAGGGGAATACGAGCAGTACTTC | TRBV18 | TRBD1 | once | TRBJ2-7
CASSPPGVGGYTF | TGTGCCAGCAGTCCCCCGGGGGTGGGAGGCTACACCTTC | TRBV27 | NA | NA | TRBJ1-2
CASSLLRTITEAFF | TGTGCCAGCAGTTTGTTGCGTACGATCACTGAAGCTTTCTTT | TRBV6-2/TRBV6-3 | NA | few | TRBJ1-1
CASSLAPAETGQDTQYF | TGTGCCAGCAGCTTAGCCCCCGCGGAGACAGGGCAAGATACGCAGTATTTT | TRBV7-6 | TRBD1 | NA | TRBJ2-3
CASSTTSTANYEQYF | TGTGCCAGCAGCACAACTAGTACCGCTAACTACGAGCAGTACTTC | TRBV7-2 | NA | few | TRBJ2-7
CASSSQYPAEKLFF | TGTGCCAGCAGTTCCCAATACCCCGCCGAAAAACTGTTTTTT | TRBV7-7 | NA | NA | TRBJ1-4
CASSYSFSNYGYTF | TGTGCCAGCAGTTACTCGTTCAGTAACTATGGCTACACCTTC | TRBV6-6 | NA | NA | TRBJ1-2
CASSRRGLTDTQYF | TGTGCCAGCAGCAGGAGGGGGCTAACAGATACGCAGTATTTT | TRBV7-3 | NA | NA | TRBJ2-3